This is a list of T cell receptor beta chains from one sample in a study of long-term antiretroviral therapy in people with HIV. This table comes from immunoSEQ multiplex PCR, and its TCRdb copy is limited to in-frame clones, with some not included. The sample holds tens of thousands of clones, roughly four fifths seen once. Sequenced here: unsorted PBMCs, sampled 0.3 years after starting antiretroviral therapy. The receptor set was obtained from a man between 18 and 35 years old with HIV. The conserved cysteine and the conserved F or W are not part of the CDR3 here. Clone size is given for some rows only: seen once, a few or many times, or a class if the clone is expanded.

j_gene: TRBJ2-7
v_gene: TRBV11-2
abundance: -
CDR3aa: ASSFRRGLAFREQY

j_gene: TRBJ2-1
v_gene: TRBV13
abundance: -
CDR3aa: ASSSPRDVYNEQF

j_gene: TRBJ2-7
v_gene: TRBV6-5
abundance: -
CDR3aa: ASRPGGRVHEQY

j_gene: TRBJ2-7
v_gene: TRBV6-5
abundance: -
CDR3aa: ASSSGRYEQY

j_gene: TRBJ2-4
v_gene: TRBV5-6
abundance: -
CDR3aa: ASSSMSLTSGVAKNIQY

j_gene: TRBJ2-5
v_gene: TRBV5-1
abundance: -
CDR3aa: ASSSTGVRGETQY

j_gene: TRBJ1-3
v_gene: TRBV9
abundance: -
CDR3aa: ASSPRGGSGATGNTIY

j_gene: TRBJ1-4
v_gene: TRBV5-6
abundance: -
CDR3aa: ASSLRAFNEKLF

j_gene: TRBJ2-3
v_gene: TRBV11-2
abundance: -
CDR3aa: ASSVRTSGLERDTQY

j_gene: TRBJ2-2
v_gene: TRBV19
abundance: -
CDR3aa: ASTIVGGAGELF

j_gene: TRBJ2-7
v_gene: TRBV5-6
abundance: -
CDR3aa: ASSLRGGLGEQY

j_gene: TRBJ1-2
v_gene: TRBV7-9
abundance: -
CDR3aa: ASSSSRDSINYGYT

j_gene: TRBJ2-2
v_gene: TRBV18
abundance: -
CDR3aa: ASSPSGQTTGELF

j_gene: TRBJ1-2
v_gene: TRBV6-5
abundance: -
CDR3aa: ASSYRGGASAGYT

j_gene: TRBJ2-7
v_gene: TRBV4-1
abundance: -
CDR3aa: ASSQERTSGSGYEQY

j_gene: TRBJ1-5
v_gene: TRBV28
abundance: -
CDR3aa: ASTLARGSTGIWSSNQPQH

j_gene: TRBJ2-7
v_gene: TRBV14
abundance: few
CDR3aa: ASSPPGDSTYEQY

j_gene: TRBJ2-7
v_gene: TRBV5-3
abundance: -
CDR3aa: ARSSNRYPSYEQY

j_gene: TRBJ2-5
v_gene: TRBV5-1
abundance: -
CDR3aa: ASSLGSGTGGEETQY

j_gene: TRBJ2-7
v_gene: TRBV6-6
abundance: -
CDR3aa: ASSPTFGGEQY

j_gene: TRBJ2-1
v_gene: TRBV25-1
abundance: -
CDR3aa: ASSEARGSYNEQF

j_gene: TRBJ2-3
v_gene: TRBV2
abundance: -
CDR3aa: ASHRASTDTQY

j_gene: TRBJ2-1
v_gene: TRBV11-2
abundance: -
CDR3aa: ASSYDRGGYNEQF

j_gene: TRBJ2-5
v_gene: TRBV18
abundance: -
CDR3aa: ASSLAGGLGFETQY

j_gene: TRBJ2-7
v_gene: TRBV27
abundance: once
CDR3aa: ASSFGTSYEQY

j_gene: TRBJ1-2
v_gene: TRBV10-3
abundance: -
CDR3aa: AIRPGQGPNYGYT

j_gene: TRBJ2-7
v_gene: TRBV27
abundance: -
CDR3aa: ASSFGGGAYEQY

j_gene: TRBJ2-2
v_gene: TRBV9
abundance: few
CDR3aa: ASSVRGGITGELF

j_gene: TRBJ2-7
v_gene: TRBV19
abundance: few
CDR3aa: ASRTGTYEQY

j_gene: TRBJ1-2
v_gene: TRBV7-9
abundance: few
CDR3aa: AANRDMGYGYT

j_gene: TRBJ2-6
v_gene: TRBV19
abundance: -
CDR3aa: ASSPQVGTGANVLT

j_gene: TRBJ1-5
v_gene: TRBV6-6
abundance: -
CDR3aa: ASSSRGGGTDQPQH

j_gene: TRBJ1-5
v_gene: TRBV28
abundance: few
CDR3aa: ASSSLKEYSNQPQH

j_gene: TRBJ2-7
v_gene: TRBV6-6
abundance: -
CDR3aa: ASSRTQARKTYEQY

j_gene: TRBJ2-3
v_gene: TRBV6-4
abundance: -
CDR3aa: ASSDSGPTDTQY

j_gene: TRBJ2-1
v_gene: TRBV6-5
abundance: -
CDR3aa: ASSLAGGLNEQF

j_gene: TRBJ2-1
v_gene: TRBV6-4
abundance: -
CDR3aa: ASSAEGRGDEQF